This is a list of T cell receptor beta chains from one sample in a study of blood T cell repertoires in COVID-19. The repertoire was sequenced with immunoSEQ multiplex PCR; TCRdb's copy has only in-frame clones and lacks some. The sample lists approximately 230,000 clones; roughly 84% were seen once. The sample comprised peripheral blood. The receptors originated from a man aged 25-45 years with active or convalescent COVID-19. The CDR3 runs from the conserved cysteine through the conserved F or W. D genes are given only for firm matches. Some rows have no size entry. The others give once, few or many, or a class for an expanded clone.

V gene	J gene	D gene	clone size	CDR3 DNA	CDR3 protein
TRBV27	TRBJ1-4	.	.	TGTGCCAGCAGTCCCCTCTTCGCAACTAATGAAAAACTGTTTTTT	CASSPLFATNEKLFF
TRBV7-9	TRBJ2-1	TRBD2	.	TGTGCCAGCAGCACGAGACTAGCGGGAGAGCAGTTCTTC	CASSTRLAGEQFF
TRBV7-9	TRBJ2-7	.	few	TGTGCCAGCAGCTTAGAGGGGGGGACATTTAGCTACGAGCAGTACTTC	CASSLEGGTFSYEQYF
TRBV9	TRBJ1-4	TRBD1	.	TGTGCCAGCAGCGCGACAGGGGGGGAGGATGAAAAACTGTTTTTT	CASSATGGEDEKLFF
TRBV2	TRBJ2-1	.	.	TGTGCCAGCAGTGAAAGCCGGGCCCCGGGGTCCAATGAGCAGTTCTTC	CASSESRAPGSNEQFF
TRBV27	TRBJ2-1	.	.	TGTGCCAGCAGTTTGAATAGGGGGTATGAGCAGTTCTTC	CASSLNRGYEQFF
TRBV7-2	TRBJ1-2	.	.	TGTGCCAGCAGCTTCCAGGCTGGTGGCTACACCTTC	CASSFQAGGYTF
TRBV5-6	TRBJ1-2	.	.	TGTGCCAGCACCGTAGAGGCAGGGTTTGCTGGCTACACCTTC	CASTVEAGFAGYTF
TRBV6-2/TRBV6-3	TRBJ2-2	TRBD2	.	TGTGCCAGCAGTTACTCACCGGGACTAGCGGGATTGACCGGGGAGCTGTTTTTT	CASSYSPGLAGLTGELFF
TRBV4-1	TRBJ2-2	.	.	TGCGCCAGCAGCCAAGATAGCAGGGGCACCGGGGAGCTGTTTTTT	CASSQDSRGTGELFF
TRBV28	TRBJ1-5	TRBD1	.	TGTGCCACCCAGGGGGAGCCCCAGCATTTT	CATQGEPQHF
TRBV6-5	TRBJ1-2	TRBD1	.	TGTGCCAGCAGTTACCCGACAGGGGAGGACTATGGCTACACCTTC	CASSYPTGEDYGYTF
TRBV30	TRBJ2-2	.	.	TGTGCCTGGGAAAAAGCAAGCGCTGCGAACACCGGGGAGCTGTTTTTT	CAWEKASAANTGELFF